This entry lists 19 T cell receptor beta chains sequenced from one sample in a study of cytomegalovirus exposure and HLA in healthy donors. Vbeta (60) and Jbeta (13) primers were used in the PCR. Some clones are missing from TCRdb's copy, which holds only in-frame ones; the method was immunoSEQ multiplex PCR. The sample includes approximately 79,000 clones. The sample taken for sequencing was PBMCs. The receptors derive from a middle-aged man in good health and CMV-seronegative.

The J gene is TRBJ2-1, the V gene TRBV11-3; 16 bases line up with TRBD2. The CDR3 has 16 amino acids. The trim removed 4 bases at V and 7 bases at J, leaving 4 bases unmatched. Germline lookup yields CDR1 SGHNT and CDR2 YENEEA. CDR3 in DNA: TGTGCCAGCAGCTCCCCGGGACTAGCGGGAGGGAATGAGCAGTTCTTC. Protein product: CASSSPGLAGGNEQFF.

The V and J genes are TRBV6-5 and TRBJ1-6; weak D call: TRBD1 (6 bases). The CDR3 extends over 15 amino acids. Germline V gene data show CDR1 as MNHEY and CDR2 as SVGAGI. V was trimmed by 5 bases and J by 3 bases, leaving 11 bases between them. For the CDR3, the DNA is TGTGCCAGCAGTCGGGGACAACGCTATAATTCACCCCTCCACTTT. Its protein product is CASSRGQRYNSPLHF.

This chain uses TRBV29-1 with TRBJ2-2; weak D call: TRBD2 (6 bases). Trimming pared 6 bases from V and 5 bases from J, leaving 13 bases between. The CDR3 consists of 13 residues. The germline V gene has CDR1 SQVTM and CDR2 ANQGSEA. The CDR3 loop is CSVHRGGTGELFF. The CDR3 bases are TGCAGCGTCCACCGGGGAGGTACCGGGGAGCTGTTTTTT.

CDR3 bases: TGCGCCAGCAGTGACAGGGGGCATTCACCCCTCCACTTT. Translation gives CASSDRGHSPLHF. The V call is TRBV5-1, the J call TRBJ1-6; 10 bases match TRBD1. The CDR3 contains 13 residues. Germline loops: CDR1 SGHRS, CDR2 YFSETQ. The trim removed 5 bases at V and 8 bases at J, leaving 1 base unmatched.

The chain combines TRBV4-1 with TRBJ1-5, with 7 bases matching TRBD1. With 2 bases clipped from V and 5 bases from J, the junction kept 6 bases outside the gene matches. CDR1 and CDR2 from the germline V gene are MGHRA and YSYEKL. This CDR3 contains 15 residues. The CDR3 spells CASSQRTGEDQPQHF. In nucleotides, the CDR3 is TGCGCCAGCAGCCAACGGACAGGAGAAGATCAGCCCCAGCATTTT.

This chain connects TRBV7-9 to TRBJ2-7; the match to TRBD2 covers 13 bases. J was trimmed by 4 bases and V by 5 bases; bases with no gene match: 2. The CDR3 is 14 residues long. Germline V lookup: CDR1 SEHNR, CDR2 FQNEAQ (reference sequence). The CDR3 region is CASSTGLAGYEQYF. The CDR3 DNA sequence: TGTGCCAGCAGCACGGGACTAGCGGGGTACGAGCAGTACTTC.

The chain links TRBV2 to TRBJ1-3, with 12 bases aligning to TRBD1. After removal of 6 bases from V and 5 bases from J, the junction contained 2 bases not matched to a gene. There are 14 residues in the CDR3. Germline lookup yields CDR1 SNHLY and CDR2 FYNNEI. The CDR3 is CASRGQGARNTIYF. CDR3 DNA: TGTGCCAGCAGGGGACAGGGGGCAAGAAACACCATATATTTT.

V is TRBV5-1 and J is TRBJ2-3; 10 nucleotides align to TRBD2. This CDR3 region has 16 residues. After removal of 4 bases from V and 2 bases from J, the junction contained 7 bases not matched to a gene. In germline, CDR1 is SGHRS, CDR2 YFSETQ. This CDR3 is CASSPVAGGTTDTQYF. The CDR3 nucleotides read TGCGCCAGCAGCCCTGTAGCGGGAGGCACCACAGATACGCAGTATTTT. Full variable domain (missing parts from reference TRBV5-1 and TRBJ2-3): KAGVTQTPRYLIKTRGQQVTLSCSPISGHRSVSWYQQTPGQGLQFLFEYFSETQRNKGNFPGRFSGRQFSNSRSEMNVSTLELGDSALYLCASSPVAGGTTDTQYFGPGTRLTVL.

This rearrangement joins TRBV28 to TRBJ1-5, with D possibly being TRBD1 (5 bases). Germline CDR1 MDHEN, CDR2 SYDVKM. V was shortened by 5 bases and J by 0 bases, with 11 bases between the two germline ends. The CDR3 length is 15 residues. The CDR3 DNA is TGTGCCAGCAGTGTACAGGATTATAGCAATCAGCCCCAGCATTTT. Protein: CASSVQDYSNQPQHF.

The CDR3 bases are TGTGCCAGCGGAGAGGGGGTAGCTTTCTTT. Translating gives CASGEGVAFF. The V and J genes are TRBV6-6 and TRBJ1-1; possibly TRBD1 for D (6 bases). Trimming pared 8 bases from V and 10 bases from J, leaving 11 bases between. Germline V gives CDR1 MNHNY, CDR2 SVGAGI (reference sequence). CDR3 size: 10 residues.

The chain employs TRBV19 and TRBJ1-5; TRBD1 might be the D (5 bases). The CDR3 totals 14 residues. V dropped 1 base and J dropped 9 bases, with 13 bases sitting between them. CDR1 and CDR2 from the germline V gene are LNHDA and SQIVND (reference sequence). CDR3 coding DNA: TGTGCCAGTAGTATAGGCAGGGTTAAGGGGCCCCAGCATTTT. Its translation is CASSIGRVKGPQHF.

The chain is built from TRBV30 and TRBJ2-5; D gene ambiguous. The end of the DNA aligns better with TRBJ2-7, so the J call may be wrong. Germline V gene sequence: CDR1 GTSNPN, CDR2 SVGIG (reference sequence). The CDR3 is 13 amino acids. This CDR3 is CAWSGRSSYEQYF. The CDR3 DNA sequence: TGTGCCTGGAGTGGACGGAGCTCCTACGAGCAGTACTTC.

V and J are TRBV7-2 and TRBJ2-5; D is ambiguous. Germline V lookup: CDR1 SGHTA, CDR2 FQGNSA. The V end was cut by 5 bases, the J end by 4 bases, with 8 bases between. CDR3 length equals 12 residues. In nucleotides, the CDR3 is TGTGCCAGCAGCCGTAGCCTAGAGACCCAGTACTTC. It specifies CASSRSLETQYF. Full variable domain (rest looked up from reference TRBV7-2 and TRBJ2-5): GAGVSQSPSNKVTEKGKDVELRCDPISGHTALYWYRQSLGQGLEFLIYFQGNSAPDKSGLPSDRFSAERTGGSVSTLTIQRTQQEDSAVYLCASSRSLETQYFGPGTRLLVL.

The V call is TRBV10-3, the J call TRBJ2-7; 15 positions agree with TRBD2. In germline, CDR1 is ENHRY, CDR2 SYGVKD. This CDR3 is 16 amino acids long. The V segment lost 3 bases and the J segment 4 bases; nucleotides outside the gene matches: 4. The CDR3 here is CAISDGLAGGRYEQYF. In DNA form, the CDR3 reads TGTGCCATCAGTGACGGACTAGCGGGGGGGAGATACGAGCAGTACTTC.

The chain has TRBV5-1 and TRBJ2-1, with 10 bases lining up with TRBD2. V dropped 4 bases and J dropped 1; count of bases not matched to a gene: 5. The CDR3 extends over 16 amino acids. CDR1 and CDR2 from the germline V gene are SGHRS and YFSETQ. The CDR3 coding sequence is TGCGCCAGCAGCCACCTAGCGGGAGATTCCTACAATGAGCAGTTCTTC. Amino acids: CASSHLAGDSYNEQFF.

The V call is TRBV29-1, the J call TRBJ2-2; maybe TRBD1 (5 bases). Looked up from germline, CDR1 is SQVTM and CDR2 is ANQGSEA. V dropped 4 bases and J dropped 2 bases, with 17 bases sitting between them. The length of the CDR3 is 16 residues. The CDR3 DNA is TGCAGCGTTGGAACAGGACCTTTCCCTAACACCGGGGAGCTGTTTTTT. It yields the protein CSVGTGPFPNTGELFF.

The J gene is TRBJ1-1, the V gene TRBV2, with TRBD1 as a possible D gene (5 bases). Trimming removed 0 bases from V and 11 bases from J, with 10 bases in between. The CDR3 spans 12 residues. CDR1 is SNHLY and CDR2 is FYNNEI in the germline V gene. As DNA, the CDR3 is TGTGCCAGCAGTGAAGCGGGGGGGTCGGCTTTCTTT. Amino acid sequence: CASSEAGGSAFF.

V gene TRBV2 combines with J gene TRBJ2-3; TRBD1 is a possible D gene (6 bases). Per germline, CDR1 SNHLY and CDR2 FYNNEI. Trimming pared 5 bases from V and 5 bases from J, leaving 11 bases between. There are 13 residues in the CDR3. The CDR3 DNA reads TGTGCCAGCAGTCAGGGGATTGGAGATACGCAGTATTTT. Protein: CASSQGIGDTQYF.

The J gene is TRBJ1-4, the V gene TRBV28, with TRBD1 as a possible D gene (5 bases). Per the germline V gene, CDR1 is MDHEN and CDR2 is SYDVKM. The CDR3 totals 15 residues. V dropped 3 bases and J dropped 5 bases, with 13 bases sitting between them. CDR3 nucleotide sequence: TGTGCCAGCAGTTTGAGTGGGGCTTCAAATGAAAAACTGTTTTTT. This gives the protein CASSLSGASNEKLFF.